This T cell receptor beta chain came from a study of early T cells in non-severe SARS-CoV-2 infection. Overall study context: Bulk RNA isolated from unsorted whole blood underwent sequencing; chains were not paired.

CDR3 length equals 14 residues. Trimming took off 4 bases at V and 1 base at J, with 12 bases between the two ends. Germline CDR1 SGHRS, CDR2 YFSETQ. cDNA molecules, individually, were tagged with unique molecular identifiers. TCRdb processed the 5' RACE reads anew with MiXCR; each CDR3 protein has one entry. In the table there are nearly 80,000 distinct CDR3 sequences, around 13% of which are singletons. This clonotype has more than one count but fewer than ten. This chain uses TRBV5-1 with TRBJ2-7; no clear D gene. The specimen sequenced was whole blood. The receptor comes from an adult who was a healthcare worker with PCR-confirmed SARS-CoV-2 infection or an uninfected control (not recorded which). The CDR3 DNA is TGCGCCAGCAGCCCCGGTATAGATTCCTACGAGCAGTACTTC. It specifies CASSPGIDSYEQYF.